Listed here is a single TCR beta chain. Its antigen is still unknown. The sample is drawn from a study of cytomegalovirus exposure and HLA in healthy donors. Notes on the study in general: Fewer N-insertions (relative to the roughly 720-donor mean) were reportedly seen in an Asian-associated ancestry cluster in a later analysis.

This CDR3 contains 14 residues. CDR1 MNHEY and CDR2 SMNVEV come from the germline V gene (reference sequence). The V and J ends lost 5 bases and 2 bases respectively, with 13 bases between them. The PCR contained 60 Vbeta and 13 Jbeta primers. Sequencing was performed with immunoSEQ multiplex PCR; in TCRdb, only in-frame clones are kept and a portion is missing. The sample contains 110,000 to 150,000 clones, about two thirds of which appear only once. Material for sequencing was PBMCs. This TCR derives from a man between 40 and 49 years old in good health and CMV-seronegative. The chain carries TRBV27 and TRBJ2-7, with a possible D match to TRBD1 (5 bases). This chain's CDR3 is CASSLGSGTYEQYF. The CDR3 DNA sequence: TGTGCCAGCAGTCTAGGGTCAGGGACCTACGAGCAGTACTTC.